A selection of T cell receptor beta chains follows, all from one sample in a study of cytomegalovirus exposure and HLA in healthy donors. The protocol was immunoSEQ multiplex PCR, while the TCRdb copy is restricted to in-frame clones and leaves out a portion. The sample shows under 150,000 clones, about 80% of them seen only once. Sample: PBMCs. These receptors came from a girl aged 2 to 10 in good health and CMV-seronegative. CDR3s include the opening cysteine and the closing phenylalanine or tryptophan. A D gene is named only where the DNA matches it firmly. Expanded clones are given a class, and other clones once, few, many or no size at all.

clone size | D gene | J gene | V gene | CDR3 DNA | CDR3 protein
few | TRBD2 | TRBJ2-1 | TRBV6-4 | TGTGCCAGCAGTTCTAGCGGGGATTCCTACAATGAGCAGTTCTTC | CASSSSGDSYNEQFF
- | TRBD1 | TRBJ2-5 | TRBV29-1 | TGCAGCGTTGAAACGGACAGGGCAGAGACCCAGTACTTC | CSVETDRAETQYF
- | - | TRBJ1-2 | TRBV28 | TGTGCCAGCAGTTTTCTCACGGGGGGCTACACCTTC | CASSFLTGGYTF
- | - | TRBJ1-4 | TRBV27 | TGTGCCAGCAGTTTACGGGGGGGGTTGTGGACCAGGCCCGACCAGGATATGCTGTTTTTT | CASSLRGGLWTRPDQDMLFF
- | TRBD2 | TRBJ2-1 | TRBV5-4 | TGTGCCAGCAGCACTGTAGCGGGAGGGGACAATGAGCAGTTCTTC | CASSTVAGGDNEQFF
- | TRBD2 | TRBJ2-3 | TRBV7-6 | TGTGCCAGCAGCTTAGGACTAGCGGGGGGTCCAGATACGCAGTATTTT | CASSLGLAGGPDTQYF
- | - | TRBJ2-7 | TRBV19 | TGTGCCAGTAGTGGGGCCCGGGGGTGGCCCTACGAGCAGTACTTC | CASSGARGWPYEQYF
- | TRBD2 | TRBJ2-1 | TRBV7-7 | TGTGCCAGCAGCTATACTAGCGGGATGGGAGATGAGCAGTTCTTC | CASSYTSGMGDEQFF
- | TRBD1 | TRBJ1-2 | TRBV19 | TGTGCCAGTAGGGGGACAGGGATTTTTCTTGGCTACACCTTC | CASRGTGIFLGYTF
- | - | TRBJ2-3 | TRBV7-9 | TGTGCCAGCAGCCTTTTCAGCACAGATACGCAGTATTTT | CASSLFSTDTQYF
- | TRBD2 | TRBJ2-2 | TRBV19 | TGTGCCAGTAGTGCGGGGGACACCGGGGAGCTGTTTTTT | CASSAGDTGELFF
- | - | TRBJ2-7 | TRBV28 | TGTGCCAGCAGCCCGACATGGTACGAGCAGTACTTC | CASSPTWYEQYF
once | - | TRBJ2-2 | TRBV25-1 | TGTGCCAGCCGAACAGCGAACACCGGGGAGCTGTTTTTT | CASRTANTGELFF
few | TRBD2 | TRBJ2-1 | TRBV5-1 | TGCGCCAGCAGCGGAATACTAGCGGGGGTGGACAATGAGCAGTTCTTC | CASSGILAGVDNEQFF
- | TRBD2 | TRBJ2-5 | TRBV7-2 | TGTGCCAGCAGCTTAAGGACTAGCGGGAGAGAGACCCAGTACTTC | CASSLRTSGRETQYF
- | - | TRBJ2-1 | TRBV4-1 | TGCGCCAGCAGCCCTGCTCCGGGACTGGGGAGCAATGAGCAGTTCTTC | CASSPAPGLGSNEQFF
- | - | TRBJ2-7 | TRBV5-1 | TGCGCCAGCAGCTTGGTTTTTACAGGGACCTACGAGCAGTACTTC | CASSLVFTGTYEQYF
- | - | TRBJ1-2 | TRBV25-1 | TGTGCCAGCAGTCCAACAGTGAACTATGGCTACACCTTC | CASSPTVNYGYTF
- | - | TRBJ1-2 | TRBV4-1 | TGCGCCAGCGGAGGGGGAGGGGTCTATGGCTACACCTTC | CASGGGGVYGYTF
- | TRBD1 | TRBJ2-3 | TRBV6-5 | TGTGCCAGCAGTCGGGACAGGGGTTTAACAGATACGCAGTATTTT | CASSRDRGLTDTQYF
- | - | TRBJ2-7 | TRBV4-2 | TGTGCCAGCAGCCAAGATGTGAGCAGGGTGTACGAGCAGTACTTC | CASSQDVSRVYEQYF
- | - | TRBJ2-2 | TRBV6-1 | TGTGCCAGCGGTCCTCTGCGATACGGGGAGCTGTTTTTT | CASGPLRYGELFF
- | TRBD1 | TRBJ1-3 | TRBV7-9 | TGTGCCAGCAGCTCCGGGACAGGGGCCGGAAACACCATATATTTT | CASSSGTGAGNTIYF
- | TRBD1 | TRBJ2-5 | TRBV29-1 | TGCAGCGTTGGACAGGGCGATTGGAGAGAGACCCAGTACTTC | CSVGQGDWRETQYF
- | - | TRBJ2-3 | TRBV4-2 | TGTGCCAGCAGCCCTGCCGGGGATGGTACAGATACGCAGTATTTT | CASSPAGDGTDTQYF
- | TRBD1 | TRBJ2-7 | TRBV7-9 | TGTGCCAGCAGCTTGGGGACAGGGGAGGTCGACGAGCAGTACTTC | CASSLGTGEVDEQYF
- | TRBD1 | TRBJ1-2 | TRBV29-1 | TGCAGCGTGGGGGTCCCGGGACAGGAAAAGGGGAAATATGGCTACACCTTC | CSVGVPGQEKGKYGYTF
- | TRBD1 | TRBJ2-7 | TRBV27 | TGTGCCAGCAGTTCGTTCGACAGGGGGCGCGAGCAGTACTTC | CASSSFDRGREQYF
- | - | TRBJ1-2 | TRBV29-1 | TGCAGCGTTAACAGGGATAAGGTCGACTATGGCTACACCTTC | CSVNRDKVDYGYTF
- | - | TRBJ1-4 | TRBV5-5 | TGTGCCAGCAGCCGAGCGGGGTTCACAACTAATGAAAAACTGTTTTTT | CASSRAGFTTNEKLFF
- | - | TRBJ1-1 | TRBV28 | TGTGCCAACTCCCCATTCCGGGACTCGAACACTGAAGCTTTCTTT | CANSPFRDSNTEAFF
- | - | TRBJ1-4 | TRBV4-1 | TGCGCCAGCAGCCAGCAGGGGAGCAGGGATGAAAAACTGTTTTTT | CASSQQGSRDEKLFF
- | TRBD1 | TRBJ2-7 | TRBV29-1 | TGCAGCGTCGACACGCCCCAGGGGGAGAGCTACGAGCAGTACTTC | CSVDTPQGESYEQYF
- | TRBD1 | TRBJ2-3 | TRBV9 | TGTGCCAGCAGCGTAGGGGACAGGGGGGAAGATACGCAGTATTTT | CASSVGDRGEDTQYF
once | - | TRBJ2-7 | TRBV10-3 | TGTGCCATCAGTGGCAGTTACGAGCAGTACTTC | CAISGSYEQYF
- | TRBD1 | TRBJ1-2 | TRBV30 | TGTGCCTGGAGTGGGCAGGATTTGGAAGGGGACAGGGGACGCTTC | CAWSGQDLEGDRGRF
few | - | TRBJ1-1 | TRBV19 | TGTGCCAGTAGTATCGGGGTTAGGGTCACTGAAGCTTTCTTT | CASSIGVRVTEAFF
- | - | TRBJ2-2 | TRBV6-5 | TGTGCCAGCAGTTACAGATCAGGGGAGAACACCGGGGAGCTGTTTTTT | CASSYRSGENTGELFF
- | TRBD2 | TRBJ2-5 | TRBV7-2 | TGTGCCAGTACACTGGGGAGGGCCGATGAGACCCAGTACTTC | CASTLGRADETQYF
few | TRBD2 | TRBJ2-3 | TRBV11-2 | TGTGCCAGCACCGGGTGGCGGGAGGGGACAGATACGCAGTATTTT | CASTGWREGTDTQYF
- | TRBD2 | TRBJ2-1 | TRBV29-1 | TGCAGCTCGAGACTAGCGGGTAGCAATGAGCAGTTCTTC | CSSRLAGSNEQFF
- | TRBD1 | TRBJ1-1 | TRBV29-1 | TGCAGCGTCGATCAGGGGGCTGAAGCTTTCTTT | CSVDQGAEAFF
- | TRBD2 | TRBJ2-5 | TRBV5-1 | TGCGCCAGCAGCTCAGGGACTAGCGGGACCCAAGAGACCCAGTACTTC | CASSSGTSGTQETQYF
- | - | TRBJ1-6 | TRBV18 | TGTGCCAGCTCACCACTCGGCAGGGGTCGAGACTCTAGCTCCTATAATTCACCCCTCCACTTT | CASSPLGRGRDSSSYNSPLHF
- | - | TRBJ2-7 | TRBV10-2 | TGCGCCAGCAGTGGTTCGCGGGACCTTTCCTACGAGCAGTACTTC | CASSGSRDLSYEQYF
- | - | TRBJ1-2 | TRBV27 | TGTGCCAGCAGCGAACACAGGGAAGACTATGGCTACACCTTC | CASSEHREDYGYTF
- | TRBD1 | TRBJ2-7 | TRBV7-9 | TGTGCCAGCAGATCCCGGGACAGGGTGGGCGAGCAGTACTTC | CASRSRDRVGEQYF